This entry concerns a single TCR beta chain. What it binds is unknown. This entry comes from a study of radiotherapy plus CTLA-4 blockade in lung cancer. The overall study: Around 20% of enrolled patients responded objectively, and roughly 30% had disease control. General observations from the study: Subsequent to radiotherapy plus ipilimumab, tumor-derived TCR clones underwent expansion in blood. Reports state that early shifts in blood T cell clones, with interferon-beta, best predicted response.

The CDR3 is 12 amino acids. Trimming shortened V by 6 bases and J by 4 bases, and 10 bases separated the two germline ends. Germline-derived CDR1 and CDR2 are SNHLY and FYNNEI. Sequencing used immunoSEQ multiplex PCR; TCRdb keeps in-frame clones, though not all of them. The sample contains about 66,000 clones, around 86% of which appear only once. The chain has TRBV2 and TRBJ2-7; unclear D gene. The origin of this receptor is a human donor with non-small cell lung cancer who had a partial response to radiotherapy plus ipilimumab. This material consisted of peripheral blood, taken from a patient treated with radiotherapy plus ipilimumab. The chain's CDR3 is CASSLEEYEQYF. The CDR3 coding sequence is TGTGCCAGCAGCCTAGAGGAGTACGAGCAGTACTTC.